This is a list of T cell receptor beta chains from one sample in a study of T cell changes during pregnancy in multiple sclerosis. This table comes from immunoSEQ multiplex PCR, and its TCRdb copy is limited to in-frame clones, with some not included. Here the sample spans tens of thousands of clones, 90% being singletons. The sample here was CD4+ T cells from peripheral blood mononuclear cells, taken before pregnancy. These receptors were obtained from a female donor with multiple sclerosis, enrolled in a pregnancy study. CDR3s include the opening cysteine and the closing phenylalanine or tryptophan. The D gene is left open where the match is weak. Only some rows state a clone size, as once, few, many or a class for expanded clones.

J gene,D gene,V gene,clone size,CDR3 protein,CDR3 DNA
TRBJ2-7,TRBD1,TRBV29-1,.,CSVFGTGGPYEQYF,TGCAGCGTTTTCGGGACAGGGGGCCCCTACGAGCAGTACTTC
TRBJ1-2,.,TRBV5-1,.,CASSLLSGRGYTF,TGCGCCAGCAGCTTGCTGTCAGGGCGTGGCTACACCTTC
TRBJ1-2,TRBD1,TRBV10-3,.,CAISLGQGSNYGYTF,TGTGCCATCAGTTTGGGACAGGGGTCCAACTATGGCTACACCTTC
TRBJ2-4,.,TRBV28,.,CASTLAGPEAKNIQYF,TGTGCCAGCACGTTGGCCGGTCCGGAGGCCAAAAACATTCAGTACTTC
TRBJ2-3,TRBD1,TRBV19,.,CASSSGDRLQYF,TGTGCCAGTAGTAGTGGGGACAGGCTGCAGTATTTT
TRBJ1-6,.,TRBV5-4,few,CASSSRSGYLRSDNSPLHF,TGTGCCAGCAGCTCCCGCTCAGGGTACCTAAGGTCAGATAATTCACCCCTCCACTTT
TRBJ2-7,.,TRBV19,few,CASSTGIYEQYF,TGTGCCAGTAGTACAGGGATCTACGAGCAGTACTTC
TRBJ2-7,TRBD2,TRBV7-2,.,CASRFASGGGEQYF,TGTGCCAGCAGATTCGCCAGCGGGGGCGGCGAGCAGTACTTC
TRBJ1-3,.,TRBV28,.,CASSRRQVSGNTIYF,TGTGCCAGCTCCCGCCGGCAGGTCTCTGGAAACACCATATATTTT
TRBJ2-7,.,TRBV28,.,CASGAGTYEQYF,TGTGCCAGCGGCGCAGGAACCTACGAGCAGTACTTC
TRBJ1-5,.,TRBV6-5,.,CASSPKGDTNQPQHF,TGTGCCAGCAGCCCGAAGGGAGACACCAATCAGCCCCAGCATTTT
TRBJ1-2,.,TRBV19,.,CASSISGNYGYTF,TGTGCCAGTAGTATATCCGGGAACTATGGCTACACCTTC
TRBJ1-1,.,TRBV11-2,once,CASSLVTGNTEAFF,TGTGCCAGCAGCTTGGTTACAGGGAACACTGAAGCTTTCTTT
TRBJ2-2,.,TRBV28,.,CASSFRQAAGELFF,TGTGCCAGCAGTTTTCGGCAGGCCGCCGGTGAGCTGTTTTTT
TRBJ2-1,.,TRBV7-2,once,CASSQYSGNSYNEQFF,TGTGCCAGCAGCCAGTACTCAGGGAACTCCTACAATGAGCAGTTCTTC
TRBJ2-1,TRBD2,TRBV9,.,CASSEGARLAGILDEQFF,TGTGCCAGCAGCGAGGGGGCCCGACTAGCGGGGATTTTAGATGAGCAGTTCTTC